This TCR beta chain appears in the sequencing data of a study of blood T cells in healthy people across ages. Primers used in a second PCR of about 7 to 12 cycles were a sample-barcoded 5' primer and a J-beta primer mix. TCRdb reprocessed the 5' RACE reads via MiXCR and lists one record per CDR3 protein. The repertoire consists of about 1,500,000 distinct CDR3 sequences, with roughly 45% occurring once and the leading ten covering roughly 7.7%. Regarding the study as a whole: Diversity of TCR beta per million T cells declined in a roughly linear way with age.

Trimming shortened V by 2 bases and J by 13 bases, and 24 bases separated the two germline ends. Per the germline V gene, CDR1 is GTSNPN and CDR2 is SVGIG (reference sequence). The CDR3 length is 15 residues. For this clonotype: Its specificity is unknown.

This TCR was sampled from a woman aged 18-29 years in good health. The specimen sequenced was blood. The V and J genes are TRBV30 and TRBJ2-4; tentatively, D is TRBD1 or TRBD2 (6 bases each). For the CDR3, the DNA is TGTGCCTGGAGTAGCGTGGGGGGCAGACGAGTGGAGCAGTACTTC. Translating it yields CAWSSVGGRRVEQYF.